The 24 T cell receptor beta chains below all came from one sample that was sequenced in a study of blood T cell repertoires in COVID-19. Only in-frame clones appear in the TCRdb table, and some are missing; sequencing was by immunoSEQ multiplex PCR. Of some 390,000 clones in the sample, around 84% were seen once. The sequenced material came from peripheral blood. These receptors originate from a human donor in a cohort sampled during active COVID-19.

This chain uses TRBV7-9 with TRBJ2-1; 10 positions agree with TRBD2. Trimming removed 5 bases from V and 6 bases from J; junction bases left unmatched: 7. CDR3 size: 15 residues. CDR1 is SEHNR, CDR2 FQNEAQ, per germline (reference sequence). CDR3: CASSQGSGGPNEQFF. The CDR3, as DNA: TGTGCCAGCAGCCAGGGTAGCGGGGGGCCCAATGAGCAGTTCTTC.

The rearrangement joins TRBV11-3 to TRBJ2-6; 8 nucleotides match TRBD1. Trimming removed 4 bases from V and 3 bases from J; junction bases left unmatched: 5. CDR1 is SGHNT, CDR2 YENEEA, per germline. This CDR3 contains 16 residues. CDR3 nucleotides: TGTGCCAGCAGCTCACGGACAGGGAGTGGGGCCAACGTCCTGACTTTC. Its protein product is CASSSRTGSGANVLTF.

This clone was counted a few times. The chain carries TRBV2 and TRBJ2-1, with D possibly TRBD2 on 6 matching bases. The germline gives CDR1 SNHLY, CDR2 FYNNEI. CDR3 length equals 14 residues. Trimming cost V 9 bases and J 7 bases, with 19 bases left between them. The CDR3 protein is CASRDPTRGNEQFF. Written as DNA, the CDR3 is TGTGCCAGTAGAGACCCGACCCGGGGGAATGAGCAGTTCTTC.

V and J are TRBV12-2 and TRBJ2-7; TRBD2, the table's D call, was not compared with the DNA. TRBV12-2 is tagged as a pseudogene. The length of the CDR3 is 16 residues. CDR3 sequence reads: CASRLALADCPYEQYF. In DNA form, the CDR3 reads TGTGCAAGTCGCTTAGCCCTCGCGGATTGTCCCTACGAGCAGTACTTC.

V and J are TRBV3-1 (or the pseudogene TRBV3-2) and TRBJ2-7; 9 bases match TRBD1. V trimming: 3 bases; J trimming: 3 bases; junction bases outside the gene matches: 15. CDR1 is LGHDT and CDR2 is YNNKEL in the germline V gene (reference sequence). This CDR3 region has 18 residues. This CDR3 is CASSQYQTPGTGNYEQYF. The CDR3 bases are TGTGCCAGCAGCCAGTACCAAACCCCCGGGACAGGGAACTACGAGCAGTACTTC.

The V and J genes are TRBV5-1 and TRBJ1-6; D is unclear. The germline V and J ends were trimmed by 4 bases and 7 bases, with 9 bases remaining between them. Germline CDR1 SGHRS, CDR2 YFSETQ. The CDR3 consists of 13 residues. This chain's CDR3 is CASSVTSNSPLHF. The CDR3 region has the DNA TGCGCCAGCAGCGTGACTTCGAATTCACCCCTCCACTTT.

This chain connects TRBV2 to TRBJ2-2; D is perhaps TRBD2 (6 bases). This CDR3 region has 19 residues. With 6 bases removed from V and 8 bases from J, the gap between germline ends came to 31 bases. Germline V gives CDR1 SNHLY, CDR2 FYNNEI. CDR3 DNA sequence: TGTGCCAGCAGCGTTCTAGCGACCCTCAGTTCGCGAACACCGGGGGAGCTGTTTTTT. This gives the protein CASSVLATLSSRTPGELFF.

The rearrangement uses TRBV30 and TRBJ2-7; 7 bases fit TRBD1. CDR1 is GTSNPN, CDR2 SVGIG, per germline (reference sequence). Trimming took 3 bases from V and 2 from J; bases not matched to a gene: 10. The CDR3 sequence is 15 residues long. The CDR3 reads CAWSPDRRYTYEQYF. Written as DNA, the CDR3 is TGTGCCTGGAGCCCGGACAGGCGCTATACCTACGAGCAGTACTTC.

V and J are TRBV10-3 and TRBJ2-6, with 10 bases aligning to TRBD1. The V gene's germline CDR1 is ENHRY and CDR2 SYGVKD. The CDR3 totals 16 residues. V shed 4 bases, J shed 2 bases, and the junction held 2 bases outside the gene matches. The CDR3 loop reads CAISGQGAAGANVLTF. CDR3 sequence (DNA): TGTGCCATCAGTGGACAGGGGGCGGCTGGGGCCAACGTCCTGACTTTC.

The chain recombines TRBV5-1 with TRBJ1-2, with D maybe TRBD1 (5 bases). Trimming took 2 bases from V and 6 from J, leaving 14 bases between them. The germline gives CDR1 SGHRS, CDR2 YFSETQ. The CDR3 extends over 14 amino acids. The CDR3 DNA sequence: TGCGCCAGCAGCTTTCGGGACTGGGGCAATGGCTACACCTTC. Translation: CASSFRDWGNGYTF.

This sequence joins TRBV5-1 and TRBJ1-1; 9 nucleotides match TRBD1. The CDR3 is 14 residues long. Germline assignment: CDR1 SGHRS and CDR2 YFSETQ. The V gene end was trimmed by 4 bases and the J gene end by 9 bases; junction bases not matched to a gene: 10. CDR3 loop: CASSEGQGPFQAFF. The CDR3 nucleotides are TGCGCCAGCAGCGAAGGACAGGGGCCCTTTCAAGCTTTCTTT.

CDR3 amino acids: CASSPGQGGGNTIYF. The CDR3 DNA reads as TGTGCCAGCAGCCCGGGACAGGGTGGCGGAAACACCATATATTTT. The V and J genes are TRBV11-2 and TRBJ1-3; 9 nucleotides align to TRBD1. The CDR3 sequence is 15 residues long. Germline loops: CDR1 SGHAT, CDR2 FQNNGV. V shed 5 bases and J 4 bases; nucleotides not matched to a gene: 6.

V is TRBV2 and J is TRBJ1-2; 7 nucleotides line up with TRBD1. The trim removed 7 bases at V and 2 bases at J, leaving 7 bases unmatched. The CDR3 covers 14 residues. Germline values: CDR1 SNHLY, CDR2 FYNNEI. The CDR3 DNA reads as TGTGCCAGCACTCGACAGGGTTTAAACTATGGCTACACCTTC. It codes for CASTRQGLNYGYTF.

The chain recombines TRBV19 with TRBJ2-5; tentative D call: TRBD2 (6 bases). Germline V gives CDR1 LNHDA, CDR2 SQIVND (reference sequence). CDR3 size: 13 residues. Trimming cost V 4 bases and J 5 bases, with 11 bases left between them. CDR3 sequence: CASSRGTLETQYF. CDR3 nucleotides: TGTGCCAGTAGTAGGGGGACTTTGGAGACCCAGTACTTC.

The chain is built from TRBV4-1 and TRBJ1-2; 12 bases align to TRBD1. The CDR3 is 16 amino acids. Unmatched junction bases numbered 5, after V lost 4 bases and J lost 2 bases. Germline CDR1 reads MGHRA; CDR2 reads YSYEKL. The CDR3 DNA follows: TGCGCCAGCAGCCTTCGCGGGACAGGGGGCAACTATGGCTACACCTTC. Translation gives CASSLRGTGGNYGYTF.

This clone has only one observation. The CDR3 loop is CASSLEADYSYEQYF. The DNA for the CDR3 is TGCGCCAGCAGCTTGGAGGCGGACTACTCCTACGAGCAGTACTTC. This rearrangement joins TRBV5-1 to TRBJ2-7; D possibly corresponds to TRBD2 (6 bases). The CDR3 has 15 residues. Germline CDR1 reads SGHRS; CDR2 reads YFSETQ. The germline V and J ends were trimmed by 0 bases and 0 bases, with 10 bases remaining between them.

This rearrangement joins TRBV6-5 to TRBJ2-1; 13 nucleotides agree with TRBD2. V trimming: 7 bases; J trimming: 10 bases; junction bases outside the gene matches: 4. The length of the CDR3 is 13 residues. Per the germline V gene, CDR1 is MNHEY and CDR2 is SVGAGI. CDR3 residues: CASTQTSGGEQFF. The CDR3 region has the DNA TGTGCCAGCACCCAGACTAGCGGGGGGGAGCAGTTCTTC.

CDR3 DNA sequence: TGTGCCAGCAGCTCACCTTCGAGCGGGAGCAAGTACAATGAGCAGTTCTTC. Translated, it gives CASSSPSSGSKYNEQFF. This sequence joins TRBV3-1 (or the pseudogene TRBV3-2) and TRBJ2-1, with 8 positions matching TRBD2. V trimming: 5 bases; J trimming: 4 bases; junction bases outside the gene matches: 13. The CDR3 spans 17 residues. Germline CDR1 and CDR2: LGHDT and YNNKEL (reference sequence).

The chain is built from TRBV25-1 and TRBJ2-7, with 11 bases that match TRBD1. J lost 3 bases, V lost 3 bases, and 7 bases had no gene match. Germline CDR1 is MGHDK and CDR2 is SYGVNS. The CDR3 is made up of 16 amino acids. The CDR3 DNA reads as TGTGCCAGCAGTGACCCTCCGGGACAGGGGGGCTACGAGCAGTACTTC. The encoded protein is CASSDPPGQGGYEQYF.

The CDR3 bases are TGCGCCAGCACGGCGGGAGGGCCCGCCAGGGAGCTGTTTTTT. Its protein product is CASTAGGPARELFF. The V and J genes are TRBV10-2 and TRBJ2-2; TRBD2 matches 9 bases. The CDR3 is made up of 14 amino acids. Trimming took 7 bases from V and 9 from J; bases not matched to a gene: 9. CDR1 WSHSY and CDR2 SAAADI come from the germline V gene.

Here the CDR3 DNA reads TGTGCCAGTAGTATCGGCCTCAGGGGCTCCTACAATGAGCAGTTCTTC. Translating gives CASSIGLRGSYNEQFF. The chain has TRBV19 and TRBJ2-1, with TRBD1 as a possible D gene (6 bases). The CDR3 has 16 amino acids. Between the trimmed V and J ends, which lost 3 bases and 0 bases, there was a span of 12 bases. CDR1 and CDR2 (germline): LNHDA, SQIVND (reference sequence).

Only one count was recorded for this clone. The chain employs TRBV6-5 and TRBJ1-2; possibly TRBD1 for D (6 bases). The CDR3 runs to 13 residues. Germline lookup yields CDR1 MNHEY and CDR2 SVGAGI. The germline V and J ends were trimmed by 6 bases and 8 bases, with 16 bases remaining between them. In DNA form, the CDR3 reads TGTGCCAGCAGGCTATTACAGGGTCGGGGCTACACCTTC. Protein product: CASRLLQGRGYTF.

This sequence joins TRBV6-4 and TRBJ1-4; D not resolved. This CDR3 is built from 13 residues. Germline V lookup: CDR1 MRHNA, CDR2 SNTAGT. Between the trimmed V and J ends, which lost 7 bases and 8 bases, there was a span of 14 bases. CDR3 DNA sequence: TGTGCCAGCACCACGGGTCGGGAGGAAAAACTGTTTTTT. Translated: CASTTGREEKLFF.

This sequence joins TRBV7-9 and TRBJ1-6; a weak D match, TRBD1 (5 bases). Looked up from germline, CDR1 is SEHNR and CDR2 is FQNEAQ (reference sequence). V lost 5 bases to trimming and J lost 7 bases, with 15 bases between them. The CDR3 has 15 amino acids. The CDR3 sequence is CASSLRGLGNSPLHF. The CDR3 DNA is TGTGCCAGCAGCCTTAGGGGTCTCGGAAATTCACCCCTCCACTTT.